A single sample gave rise to the 3 T cell receptor beta chains below, sequenced in a study of blood T cell repertoires in COVID-19. Data came from immunoSEQ multiplex PCR; TCRdb stores just in-frame clones and leaves some out. The data show 110,000 to 150,000 clones, approximately 84% seen once. Material for sequencing was peripheral blood. The receptor set was obtained from a human donor in a cohort sampled during active COVID-19.

The chain joins TRBV7-9 to TRBJ1-2, with D maybe TRBD1 (6 bases). Germline V gene lookup returns CDR1 SEHNR and CDR2 FQNEAQ (reference sequence). This CDR3 comprises 13 residues. V dropped 6 bases and J dropped 8 bases, with 16 bases sitting between them. The CDR3 sequence: CASSSQGLNGYTF. Here the CDR3 DNA reads TGTGCCAGCAGTTCGCAGGGGTTAAACGGCTACACCTTC.

The chain is built from TRBV7-2 and TRBJ2-3, with 12 bases identical to TRBD2. The CDR3 spans 17 residues. The V gene end was trimmed by 0 bases and the J gene end by 6 bases; junction bases not matched to a gene: 7. Germline CDR1 SGHTA, CDR2 FQGNSA. CDR3 amino acids: CASSLAQTSGSRDTQYF. The CDR3 DNA reads TGTGCCAGCAGCTTAGCGCAGACTAGCGGGAGCCGCGATACGCAGTATTTT.

This clone has just one count. CDR3 residues: CASTPRDRLFTEAFF. The DNA of the CDR3 is TGTGCCAGTACCCCCCGGGACAGGCTTTTCACTGAAGCTTTCTTT. V is TRBV19 and J is TRBJ1-1; 8 bases fit TRBD1. CDR1 and CDR2 from the germline V gene are LNHDA and SQIVND (reference sequence). The V segment lost 7 bases and the J segment 4 bases; nucleotides outside the gene matches: 11. The CDR3 contains 15 residues.